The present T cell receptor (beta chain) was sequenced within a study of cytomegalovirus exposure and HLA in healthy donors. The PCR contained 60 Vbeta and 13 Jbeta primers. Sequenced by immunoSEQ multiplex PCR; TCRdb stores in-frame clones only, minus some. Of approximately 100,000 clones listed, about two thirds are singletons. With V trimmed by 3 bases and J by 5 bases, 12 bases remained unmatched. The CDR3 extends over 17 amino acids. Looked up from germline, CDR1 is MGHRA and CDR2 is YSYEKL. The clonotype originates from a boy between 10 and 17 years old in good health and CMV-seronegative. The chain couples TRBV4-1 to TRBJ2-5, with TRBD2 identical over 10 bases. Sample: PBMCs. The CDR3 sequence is CASSQFALAGGGETQYF. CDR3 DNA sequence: TGCGCCAGCAGCCAGTTCGCCTTAGCGGGAGGAGGGGAGACCCAGTACTTC.